This T cell receptor beta chain was sequenced in a study of blood T cell repertoires in COVID-19. The CDR3 sequence is 13 residues long. CDR1 is PRHDT and CDR2 is FYEKMQ in the germline V gene (reference sequence). V was cut by 6 bases and J by 4 bases, with 12 bases left in between. Generated by immunoSEQ multiplex PCR, the TCRdb table keeps only in-frame clones and is missing some. This table has about 140,000 clones, 84% appearing once. The sequence was obtained from a man younger than 45 with COVID-19, enrolled during active disease. The specimen sequenced was peripheral blood. The chain uses TRBV13 and TRBJ1-1; D not resolved. CDR3 region: CASSRGLSTEAFF. The CDR3 DNA reads as TGTGCCAGCAGTCGAGGGCTGAGCACTGAAGCTTTCTTT.